These 6 T cell receptor beta chains came from one sample sequenced in a study of radiation and T cells in renal cell carcinoma. Assay used: immunoSEQ multiplex PCR; TCRdb lists only in-frame clones, some missing. The sample holds approximately 110,000 clones, around 83% seen once. Indicated time point: baseline pretreatment blood. Treatment: 15 Gy SBRT to primary tumor, nephrectomy 4 weeks later. The specimen was blood, collected from a patient whose treatment included radiotherapy and nephrectomy. The receptors come from a woman in her sixties with renal cell carcinoma.

The J gene is TRBJ2-1, the V gene TRBV7-9, with 11 nucleotides matching TRBD2. This CDR3 is built from 16 residues. CDR1 SEHNR and CDR2 FQNEAQ come from the germline V gene (reference sequence). With 3 bases clipped from V and 6 bases from J, the junction kept 7 bases outside the gene matches. The CDR3 sequence: CASSLGLAGGGNEQFF. The CDR3 coding sequence is TGTGCCAGCAGCTTGGGGTTAGCGGGAGGGGGCAATGAGCAGTTCTTC.

This chain joins TRBV4-2 and TRBJ1-5; D unclear. CDR3 length equals 14 residues. Germline-derived CDR1 and CDR2 are LGHNA and YNFKEQ. With 0 bases removed from V and 6 bases from J, the gap between germline ends came to 9 bases. The DNA for the CDR3 is TGTGCCAGCAGCCAAGATCGGTCATTTCAGCCCCAGCATTTT. Its translation: CASSQDRSFQPQHF.

This clone showed up just a few times. The genes are TRBV2 and TRBJ1-4, with 7 bases lining up with TRBD1. Per germline, CDR1 SNHLY and CDR2 FYNNEI. The CDR3 extends over 13 amino acids. V lost 9 bases, J lost 5 bases, and 6 bases stayed unmatched. The CDR3 loop reads CASQDRVNEKLFF. The CDR3 DNA sequence: TGTGCCAGTCAAGACAGGGTAAATGAAAAACTGTTTTTT.

The genes are TRBV7-2 and TRBJ2-2; maybe TRBD1 (5 bases). The CDR3 length is 15 residues. Trimming took off 2 bases at V and 4 bases at J, with 11 bases between the two ends. Germline CDR1 and CDR2: SGHTA and FQGNSA. CDR3 sequence: CASSLKGAGTGELFF. The DNA of the CDR3 is TGTGCCAGCAGCTTAAAAGGGGCAGGCACCGGGGAGCTGTTTTTT.

J is TRBJ1-2 and V is TRBV7-3; TRBD1 might be the D (6 bases). Germline V gene lookup returns CDR1 SGHTA and CDR2 FQGTGA. V lost 2 bases and J lost 4, with 14 bases in between. The CDR3 covers 15 residues. CDR3 amino acids: CASSLGPDRSYGYTF. In nucleotides, the CDR3 is TGTGCCAGCAGCTTAGGGCCCGACAGGAGCTATGGCTACACCTTC. Looking up the rest from reference TRBV7-3 and TRBJ1-2 gives the full variable domain: GAGVSQTPSNKVTEKGKYVELRCDPISGHTALYWYRQSLGQGPEFLIYFQGTGAADDSGLPNDRFFAVRPEGSVSTLKIQRTERGDSAVYLCASSLGPDRSYGYTFGSGTRLTVV.

This clone appeared a single time. The chain recombines TRBV10-2 with TRBJ1-5; D gene unclear. Trimming left V 6 bases short and J 0 bases short, with 9 bases between. The CDR3 runs to 14 residues. Germline V gene lookup returns CDR1 WSHSY and CDR2 SAAADI. CDR3: CASSDDLSNQPQHF. As DNA, the CDR3 is TGCGCCAGCAGCGACGACCTTAGCAATCAGCCCCAGCATTTT.